This T cell receptor (beta chain) was recovered during a study of CD8+CD57+ T cells in acquired aplastic anemia. The junction had 8 bases not matched to a gene; V was cut back by 6 bases and J by 7 bases. CDR3 length equals 14 residues. Germline V gene data show CDR1 as SNHLY and CDR2 as FYNNEI. Genomic DNA served as template for TCR beta VDJ and CDR3 profiling. TCRdb recomputed calls from the reads with MiXCR, one row per CDR3 protein. The sample holds about 160,000 distinct CDR3 sequences; around half are singletons and the top ten take less than 3%. Sequencing was done on patients that had shown CD8+CD57+ cell expansion by flow cytometry.

The sequence was obtained from a human donor with aplastic anemia. The genes are TRBV2 and TRBJ2-1; the match to TRBD2 covers 8 bases. What was sequenced was sorted CD4+, CD8+, or CD8+CD57+ T cells (not recorded which) from PBMCs. For the CDR3, the DNA is TGTGCCAGCAGCCGAGCCGGGGGGGGGAATGAGCAGTTCTTC. Residues: CASSRAGGGNEQFF.